This entry describes one T cell receptor beta chain. The germline V gene has CDR1 MRHNA and CDR2 SNTAGT. Trimming pared 2 bases from V and 5 bases from J, leaving 7 bases between. CDR3 size: 12 residues. The data belong to a study of T cell changes during pregnancy in multiple sclerosis. Produced via immunoSEQ multiplex PCR; TCRdb's table is partial and in-frame only. Here the sample spans over 35,000 clones, around 90% being singletons. This material consisted of CD4+ T cells from peripheral blood mononuclear cells, taken in the second trimester of pregnancy. The J gene is TRBJ2-7, the V gene TRBV6-4; no reliable D call. The TCR was taken from a female donor with multiple sclerosis, enrolled in a pregnancy study. Written as DNA, the CDR3 is TGTGCCAGCAGTGACCCCTCTAACGAGCAGTACTTC. This codes for CASSDPSNEQYF.